This T cell receptor (beta chain) was documented in a study of T cells in Graves' hyperthyroidism and ophthalmopathy. This clonotype showed up just a few times. The diagnostic basis comprised clinical symptoms, serum thyroxine and TRAb, thyroid ultrasound and orbital computed tomography. It was RNA transcripts that yielded the amplified TCR beta CDR3 regions. The HTBI set primed first-round TCR CDR3 RT-PCR. TCRdb reprocessed the multiplex PCR reads via MiXCR and lists one record per CDR3 protein. The profile covers around 720,000 distinct CDR3 sequences, with roughly a third appearing a single time and less than 35% taken by the ten largest. V dropped 6 bases and J dropped 5; count of bases not matched to a gene: 10. Germline values: CDR1 SNHLY, CDR2 FYNNEI. This CDR3 comprises 14 residues.

The rearrangement links TRBV2 to TRBJ2-7, with 7 positions matching TRBD2. Sequencing was performed on blood. The sequence was collected from a woman between 35 and 50 years old with Graves' hyperthyroidism. Written as DNA, the CDR3 is TGTGCCAGCAGGGAGGAGGCGGGAGCGGACGAGCAGTACTTC. Protein: CASREEAGADEQYF.